These 25 T cell receptor beta chains came from one sample sequenced in a study of blood T cell repertoires in COVID-19. Using immunoSEQ multiplex PCR, the repertoire was profiled, and TCRdb retains in-frame clones only, with some absent. Of 80,000 to 95,000 clones listed, around 81% are singletons. The sequencing input was peripheral blood. These receptors all stem from an older man with acute or convalescent COVID-19.

This clone appeared once. This sequence joins TRBV27 and TRBJ2-7, with TRBD1 identical over 7 bases. CDR1 is MNHEY and CDR2 is SMNVEV in the germline V gene (reference sequence). V was pared by 2 bases and J by 2 bases, with 6 bases of the junction left unmatched. The CDR3 covers 15 residues. The chain's CDR3 is CASSLKGASTYEQYF. The CDR3 DNA sequence: TGTGCCAGCAGTTTAAAGGGGGCCTCAACCTACGAGCAGTACTTC.

This clone came up once. V gene TRBV7-3 combines with J gene TRBJ2-3; TRBD1 aligns across 11 bases. The CDR3 extends over 14 amino acids. Trimming at V came to 5 bases and at J to 6 bases, leaving 4 bases not matched to a gene. The germline gives CDR1 SGHTA, CDR2 FQGTGA. CDR3 DNA sequence: TGTGCCAGCAGCCCCGGGACAGGGGGGGATACGCAGTATTTT. This translates into CASSPGTGGDTQYF.

The rearrangement uses TRBV28 and TRBJ1-5; 10 nucleotides line up with TRBD1. V shed 4 bases, J shed 2 bases, and the junction held 8 bases outside the gene matches. The CDR3 has 17 residues. Germline V gene lookup returns CDR1 MDHEN and CDR2 SYDVKM. CDR3: CASSYGTGVRGNQPQHF. As DNA, the CDR3 is TGTGCCAGCAGTTACGGGACAGGGGTTCGAGGCAATCAGCCCCAGCATTTT.

This rearrangement joins TRBV18 to TRBJ2-7, with 9 positions matching TRBD1. This CDR3 comprises 14 residues. The junction had 2 bases not matched to a gene; V was cut back by 3 bases and J by 2 bases. Germline-derived CDR1 and CDR2 are KGHSH and LQKENI. The CDR3 nucleotides are TGTGCCAGCTCACCGGGACAGGGAACCTACGAGCAGTACTTC. Protein product: CASSPGQGTYEQYF.

The chain is built from TRBV4-1 and TRBJ2-1; possibly TRBD2 for D (6 bases). The CDR3 covers 15 residues. Looked up from germline, CDR1 is MGHRA and CDR2 is YSYEKL. The V gene lost 1 base and the J gene lost 4 bases, with 11 bases spanning the gap. The CDR3 protein is CASSQGRAAYNEQFF. CDR3 in DNA: TGCGCCAGCAGCCAAGGGAGGGCCGCTTACAATGAGCAGTTCTTC.

The chain is built from TRBV11-2 and TRBJ1-1; no clear D gene. CDR3 length equals 12 residues. Germline loops: CDR1 SGHAT, CDR2 FQNNGV. V was cut by 3 bases and J by 3 bases, with 5 bases left in between. The CDR3 reads CASSFRYTEAFF. The DNA for the CDR3 is TGTGCCAGCAGCTTCCGGTACACTGAAGCTTTCTTT.

This chain links TRBV27 with TRBJ1-6; D ambiguous. Trimming cost V 4 bases and J 4 bases, with 14 bases left between them. Germline V gene sequence: CDR1 MNHEY, CDR2 SMNVEV (reference sequence). CDR3 length equals 16 residues. CDR3 residues: CASSYTMQNYNSPLHF. The CDR3 nucleotides are TGTGCCAGCAGTTATACGATGCAGAATTATAATTCACCCCTCCACTTT.

The V call is TRBV5-4, the J call TRBJ2-6; 10 bases map to TRBD1. Losses at the gene ends were 4 bases for V and 1 base for J; bases not matched to a gene: 8. CDR3 length: 18 residues. Germline V gene lookup returns CDR1 SGHNT and CDR2 YYREEE (reference sequence). This CDR3 reads CASSQARDRGSGANVLTF. The DNA for the CDR3 is TGTGCCAGCAGCCAAGCCCGGGACAGGGGATCTGGGGCCAACGTCCTGACTTTC.

The chain joins TRBV9 to TRBJ1-1; no reliable D call. Germline lookup yields CDR1 SGDLS and CDR2 YYNGEE. The CDR3 consists of 13 residues. V lost 1 base to trimming and J lost 1 base, with 5 bases between them. In nucleotides, the CDR3 is TGTGCCAGCAGCGTATGGGCGAACACTGAAGCTTTCTTT. It codes for CASSVWANTEAFF.

The chain joins TRBV3-1 (or the pseudogene TRBV3-2) to TRBJ1-1; 8 nucleotides line up with TRBD1. The CDR3 spans 14 residues. Germline values: CDR1 LGHDT, CDR2 YNNKEL (reference sequence). With 4 bases clipped from V and 3 bases from J, the junction kept 4 bases outside the gene matches. CDR3 nucleotide sequence: TGTGCCAGCAGCCCATCGGACAGGGACACTGAAGCTTTCTTT. Its protein is CASSPSDRDTEAFF.

The chain links TRBV18 to TRBJ2-1, with TRBD2 matching 8 bases. Per germline, CDR1 KGHSH and CDR2 LQKENI. CDR3 length: 15 residues. V lost 2 bases, J lost 3 bases, and 3 bases stayed unmatched. The CDR3 reads CASSPTTSDYNEQFF. DNA for the CDR3: TGTGCCAGCTCACCAACGACTAGCGACTACAATGAGCAGTTCTTC.

This chain uses TRBV2 with TRBJ2-7, with 9 bases fitting TRBD1. The V gene end was trimmed by 5 bases and the J gene end by 1 base; junction bases not matched to a gene: 3. The V gene's germline CDR1 is SNHLY and CDR2 FYNNEI. CDR3 length: 14 residues. Written as DNA, the CDR3 is TGTGCCAGCAGTCGGGGACAGGGTTCCTACGAGCAGTACTTC. This codes for CASSRGQGSYEQYF.

The chain links TRBV27 to TRBJ2-1; 9 bases map to TRBD2. The CDR3 consists of 15 residues. J lost 7 bases, V lost 8 bases, and 12 bases had no gene match. Germline-derived CDR1 and CDR2 are MNHEY and SMNVEV (reference sequence). The CDR3 loop reads CASPGWREGMNEQFF. As DNA, the CDR3 is TGTGCCAGCCCTGGGTGGCGGGAGGGCATGAATGAGCAGTTCTTC.

J is TRBJ2-3 and V is TRBV3-1 (or the pseudogene TRBV3-2); D may be TRBD1 (6 bases). Per the germline V gene, CDR1 is LGHDT and CDR2 is YNNKEL (reference sequence). Trimming took off 4 bases at V and 3 bases at J, with 8 bases between the two ends. The CDR3 sequence is 13 residues long. The CDR3 protein is CASSPRGTDTQYF. Here the CDR3 DNA reads TGTGCCAGCAGCCCAAGGGGGACAGATACGCAGTATTTT.

This chain joins TRBV2 and TRBJ2-5; weak D call: TRBD2 (5 bases). The ends were cut back, 4 bases at V and 7 bases at J, with 10 bases in the middle. This CDR3 is 12 amino acids long. Germline CDR1 reads SNHLY; CDR2 reads FYNNEI. In DNA form, the CDR3 reads TGTGCCAGCAGTGGAAGCGGTGGGACCCAGTACTTC. Translation: CASSGSGGTQYF.

The J gene is TRBJ1-5, the V gene TRBV6-2 or TRBV6-3; D call uncertain. V gave up 5 bases and J gave up 15 bases, with 17 bases separating them. The CDR3 spans 12 residues. Germline values: CDR1 MNHEY, CDR2 SVGEGT. CDR3 coding DNA: TGTGCCAGCAGTCTCCGGGGAGACTATGGGCATTTT. Translated: CASSLRGDYGHF.

This clone was detected ten times or more. This chain links TRBV6-5 with TRBJ2-7; 7 bases match TRBD1. The germline V gene has CDR1 MNHEY and CDR2 SVGAGI. The CDR3 consists of 11 residues. With V trimmed by 8 bases and J by 6 bases, 4 bases remained unmatched. As DNA, the CDR3 is TGTGCCAGCTCGTACAGGGGCGAGCAGTACTTC. It specifies CASSYRGEQYF.

The V and J genes are TRBV19 and TRBJ1-5, with a tentative D call TRBD1 (5 bases). The germline gives CDR1 LNHDA, CDR2 SQIVND (reference sequence). This CDR3 is built from 15 residues. Between the trimmed V and J ends, which lost 5 bases and 3 bases, there was a span of 14 bases. CDR3 sequence: CASSAVGHNNQPQHF. The CDR3 bases are TGTGCCAGTAGTGCGGTGGGGCATAACAATCAGCCCCAGCATTTT.

This clone came up a few times. The chain links TRBV10-1 to TRBJ2-7; 9 bases fit TRBD1. This CDR3 has 13 residues. The V gene's germline CDR1 is WNHNN and CDR2 SYGVQD (reference sequence). The trim removed 5 bases at V and 4 bases at J, leaving 3 bases unmatched. In nucleotides, the CDR3 is TGCGCCAGCAGTCCCGGGACAGGGTACGAGCAGTACTTC. It translates to CASSPGTGYEQYF.

The chain is built from TRBV19 and TRBJ2-6, with 12 bases matching TRBD1. CDR3 length equals 17 residues. Germline CDR1 is LNHDA and CDR2 is SQIVND (reference sequence). The trim removed 5 bases at V and 4 bases at J, leaving 6 bases unmatched. Here the CDR3 reads CASSPWGQGAGANVLTF. CDR3 nucleotide sequence: TGTGCCAGTAGTCCATGGGGACAGGGGGCAGGGGCCAACGTCCTGACTTTC.

The chain carries TRBV7-9 and TRBJ1-1; TRBD1 matches 7 bases. Germline trimming cut 5 bases from V and 6 bases from J; bases unmatched to any gene: 6. Germline V gene lookup returns CDR1 SEHNR and CDR2 FQNEAQ (reference sequence). The CDR3 has 13 residues. CDR3 protein: CASSQGGKAEAFF. CDR3 coding DNA: TGTGCCAGCAGCCAGGGGGGTAAGGCTGAAGCTTTCTTT.

J is TRBJ2-1 and V is TRBV11-2; D unresolved. CDR3 length equals 16 residues. V lost 4 bases to trimming and J lost 3 bases, with 16 bases between them. Per germline, CDR1 SGHAT and CDR2 FQNNGV. Written as DNA, the CDR3 is TGTGCCAGCAGCTCACTTAATAACAGCATCTACAATGAGCAGTTCTTC. Translating it yields CASSSLNNSIYNEQFF.

This sequence joins TRBV20-1 and TRBJ2-5, with D unclear. CDR1 is DFQATT, CDR2 SNEGSKA, per germline (reference sequence). The CDR3 contains 11 residues. V lost 5 bases to trimming and J lost 5 bases, with 9 bases between them. The CDR3 spells CSADSEETQYF. CDR3 bases: TGCAGTGCTGATTCCGAGGAGACCCAGTACTTC.

The gene calls are TRBV2 and TRBJ2-3; 9 nucleotides match TRBD2. In germline, CDR1 is SNHLY, CDR2 FYNNEI. This CDR3 comprises 16 residues. The V gene end was trimmed by 6 bases and the J gene end by 0 bases; junction bases not matched to a gene: 7. The CDR3: CASSPLAGLSTDTQYF. The CDR3 DNA is TGTGCCAGCAGCCCACTAGCGGGCCTAAGCACAGATACGCAGTATTTT.

The rearrangement links TRBV20-1 to TRBJ1-1; TRBD1 aligns across 7 bases. The CDR3 runs 11 residues. Germline CDR1 and CDR2: DFQATT and SNEGSKA (reference sequence). V shed 5 bases and J 7 bases; nucleotides not matched to a gene: 4. The CDR3 here is CSAPRQGEAFF. The CDR3 DNA reads as TGCAGTGCTCCTAGACAGGGTGAAGCTTTCTTT.